The 5 T cell receptor beta chains given below trace back to one sample, sequenced in a study of T cells after yellow fever vaccination. TCRdb re-called the 5' RACE reads through MiXCR, storing one row per CDR3 protein. The repertoire consists of some 340,000 distinct CDR3 sequences, with roughly 10% occurring once and the leading ten covering about 3%. The sample was CD4+ T cells sorted from PBMCs, taken 45 days after the yellow fever booster vaccination. The receptors derive from a man between 18 and 35 years old who received the YFV17D yellow fever vaccine.

CDR3 sequence (DNA): TGCGCCAGCAGCGGACAGAGGATGGGCACTGAAGCTTTCTTT. Translating gives CASSGQRMGTEAFF. The rearrangement links TRBV5-1 to TRBJ1-1, with D possibly matching TRBD1 (6 bases). Germline values: CDR1 SGHRS, CDR2 YFSETQ. V shed 4 bases and J shed 4 bases, with 14 bases lying between them. This CDR3 spans 14 amino acids.

This clonotype was picked up many times. The V gene is TRBV5-1, the J gene TRBJ1-4; D may be TRBD1 (5 bases). CDR3 length: 14 residues. The ends were cut back, 3 bases at V and 1 base at J, with 7 bases in the middle. The germline CDR1 and CDR2 sequences are SGHRS and YFSETQ. CDR3 sequence (DNA): TGCGCCAGCAGCTCGGACATAACTAATGAAAAACTGTTTTTT. It yields the protein CASSSDITNEKLFF.

The chain is built from TRBV2 and TRBJ1-1; D is perhaps TRBD1 (5 bases). V gave up 0 bases and J gave up 8 bases, with 16 bases separating them. Germline CDR1 reads SNHLY; CDR2 reads FYNNEI. This CDR3 comprises 15 residues. In DNA form, the CDR3 reads TGTGCCAGCAGTGAAGCCCGTTACCCCGGGACCGAAGCTTTCTTT. As protein: CASSEARYPGTEAFF.

There are a few counts of this clonotype. V usage is TRBV29-1 and J usage is TRBJ2-2; 10 bases align to TRBD2. Unmatched junction bases numbered 5, after V lost 4 bases and J lost 0 bases. Germline V gene data show CDR1 as SQVTM and CDR2 as ANQGSEA. The CDR3 extends over 16 amino acids. In nucleotides, the CDR3 is TGCAGCGTTGGGGTAGCGGGGGGCTCGAACACCGGGGAGCTGTTTTTT. Its protein product is CSVGVAGGSNTGELFF.

This clonotype was recorded many times. This chain joins TRBV18 and TRBJ2-3, with D possibly being TRBD1 or TRBD2 (6 bases each). The length of the CDR3 is 15 residues. V was cut by 1 base and J by 4 bases, with 12 bases left in between. CDR1 is KGHSH, CDR2 LQKENI, per germline. The CDR3, as DNA: TGTGCCAGCTCACCACAGCCGGGGGCGGCAGATACGCAGTATTTT. It yields the protein CASSPQPGAADTQYF.